This T cell receptor beta chain was retrieved from a study of cytomegalovirus exposure and HLA in healthy donors. Regarding the study as a whole: Relative to equally common others, HLA-associated TCR beta chains showed greater clonal expansion in a later analysis. An apparent linkage of common viral pathogens to several of the most significant clusters emerged in a later analysis.

Germline loops: CDR1 SGDLS, CDR2 YYNGEE. V was clipped by 3 bases and J by 1 base; unmatched bases: 1. The CDR3 is 14 residues long. In the PCR, 60 Vbeta and 13 Jbeta primers were used. The data were produced by immunoSEQ multiplex PCR, yet TCRdb's version contains in-frame clones alone and is incomplete. In the table there are 80,000 to 95,000 clones, about 79% of which are singletons. As to this clone: Antigen specificity is unknown.

Sequenced sample: PBMCs. The TCR was taken from a man aged 18 to 30 in good health and CMV-seropositive. The rearrangement joins TRBV9 to TRBJ1-1, with 9 bases fitting TRBD1. CDR3 coding DNA: TGTGCCAGCAGCGCGACAGGGGGGAACACTGAAGCTTTCTTT. It yields the protein CASSATGGNTEAFF. Filled out from reference TRBV9 and TRBJ1-1, the complete variable domain reads DSGVTQTPKHLITATGQRVTLRCSPRSGDLSVYWYQQSLDQGLQFLIQYYNGEERAKGNILERFSAQQFPDLHSELNLSSLELGDSALYFCASSATGGNTEAFFGQGTRLTVV.